The rows below give T cell receptor beta chains drawn from one sample of a study of T cells after yellow fever vaccination. TCRdb ran MiXCR on the 5' RACE reads and lists one entry per CDR3 protein. The data contain 510,000 or so distinct CDR3 sequences, roughly 19% of them seen just once; the ten biggest clones take up more than 13%. This specimen consisted of PBMCs, obtained 15 days after the yellow fever booster vaccination. Receptors were obtained from a man aged 30 to 45 who received the YFV17D yellow fever vaccine. CDR3s leave out the opening cysteine and the closing phenylalanine or tryptophan. The order of the fields is J gene, V gene, CDR3 protein.

TRBJ2-4,TRBV3-1,ASSQDRVRREAPPGAKNIQY
TRBJ2-1,TRBV12-3/TRBV12-4,ASSLQYSYNEQF
TRBJ2-7,TRBV5-6,ASSDGTSDYEQY
TRBJ2-7,TRBV20-1,SAQGTDNLEQY
TRBJ2-1,TRBV7-2,ASSFRPMQGYNEQF
TRBJ2-3,TRBV20-1,SARTLGTDTQY
TRBJ2-7,TRBV25-1,ASAGGLSYEQY
TRBJ2-7,TRBV12-3/TRBV12-4,ASSLVVSSSYEQY
TRBJ2-2,TRBV12-3/TRBV12-4,ASSTTGELF
TRBJ2-3,TRBV12-3/TRBV12-4,ASKPPGQLTDTQY
TRBJ1-4,TRBV7-9,ASSQHGEKLF
TRBJ2-5,TRBV25-1,ASSELGGGETQY
TRBJ2-1,TRBV4-3,ASSPYFAGGSSGYEQF
TRBJ1-5,TRBV19,ASKGTVGLNVH
TRBJ2-5,TRBV2,ASSLRGWETQY
TRBJ2-5,TRBV7-9,ASSLRPGNIKETQY
TRBJ1-1,TRBV5-1,ASSLQGELNTEAF
TRBJ2-7,TRBV11-2,ASSSKGGQGREQY
TRBJ2-7,TRBV20-1,SARADRGDYEQY
TRBJ2-7,TRBV6-1,ASSPSAGQVAYEQY
TRBJ2-1,TRBV7-3,ASSRDPQGEQF
TRBJ2-7,TRBV12-3/TRBV12-4,ASSQTPGGLII
TRBJ2-3,TRBV24-1,ATSDLQRDTQY
TRBJ2-1,TRBV20-1,SADSGSSTGNEQF
TRBJ2-5,TRBV12-3/TRBV12-4,ASGDRGGEETQY
TRBJ2-3,TRBV7-7,ASSSPREGIADTQY
TRBJ1-4,TRBV6-5,ASSYRGQGSEKLF
TRBJ2-5,TRBV18,ASSQDPRQGRRETQY
TRBJ2-2,TRBV29-1,SVGERRELF
TRBJ2-1,TRBV6-2/TRBV6-3,ASSWGGGSSYNEQF
TRBJ1-1,TRBV12-3/TRBV12-4,ASSRTGSDTEAF
TRBJ2-2,TRBV7-2,ASSLVIAGELF
TRBJ2-5,TRBV27,ASSPRDRGQTQY
TRBJ2-7,TRBV5-1,ASSLVTGGDYEQY
TRBJ2-7,TRBV18,ASSPPGRTGEGEQY
TRBJ2-3,TRBV5-1,ASSFSLTPGTDTQY
TRBJ2-2,TRBV7-8,ASSLEGPGELF
TRBJ2-7,TRBV20-1,SIRAGGYEQY
TRBJ2-4,TRBV6-5,ASSYSLAGAGNIQY